The sequence of this T cell receptor (beta chain) was determined in a study of tumor-infiltrating lymphocytes in primary liver carcinoma. For the study at large: Spanning 30 to 69 years of age, the patients were men and women. Samples yielded about 3.65 to 8 million productive TCRbeta reads, similar across tissue types.

Scientists recovered RNA and DNA together from around 20-30 mg of unsorted bulk tissue. This CDR3 is 13 amino acids long. Germline values: CDR1 SGHAT, CDR2 FQNNGV. The template, about 510 ng total RNA, yielded TCR beta cDNA made with a constant-region primer. ARM-PCR, slightly modified, supplied the TCR beta libraries through three nested multiplex PCR rounds. The study ran its first two PCR rounds for roughly 9 cycles each, using TRBV1-TRBV30 forward primers and a C-beta reverse primer. TCRdb reprocessed the multiplex PCR reads via MiXCR and lists one record per CDR3 protein. The table has around 190,000 distinct CDR3 sequences, approximately 86% seen once. As concerns this clonotype: Its ends do not fully match the called genes, so a read error is possible.

The sequencing input was tumor tissue from primary liver carcinoma. This chain links TRBV11-2 with TRBJ2-3; no clear D. The clonotype originates from a man aged 35-49 years with primary liver carcinoma and hepatitis B virus infection. The CDR3 here is CASSFQGPDRQYF. DNA for the CDR3: TGTGCCAGCAGCTTCCAAGGGCCAGATAGGCAGTATTTT.